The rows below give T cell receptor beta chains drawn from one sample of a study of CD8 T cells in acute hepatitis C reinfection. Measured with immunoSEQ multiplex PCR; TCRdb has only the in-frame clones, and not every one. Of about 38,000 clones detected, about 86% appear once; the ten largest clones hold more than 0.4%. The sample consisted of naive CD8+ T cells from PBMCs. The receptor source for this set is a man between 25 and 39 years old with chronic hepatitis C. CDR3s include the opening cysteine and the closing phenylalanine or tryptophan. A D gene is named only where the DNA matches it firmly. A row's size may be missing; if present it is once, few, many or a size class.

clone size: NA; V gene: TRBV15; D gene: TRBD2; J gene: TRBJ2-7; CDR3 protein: CATSEGLAGGQGLYEQYF; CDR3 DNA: TGTGCCACCAGCGAGGGACTAGCGGGAGGTCAGGGGCTCTACGAGCAGTACTTC
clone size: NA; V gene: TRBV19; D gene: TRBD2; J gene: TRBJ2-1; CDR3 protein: CASKTGTSGGGEQFF; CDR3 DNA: TGTGCCAGTAAAACCGGGACTAGCGGGGGGGGTGAGCAGTTCTTC
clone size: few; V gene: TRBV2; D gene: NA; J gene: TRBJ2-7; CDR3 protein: CASSPTDLYEQYF; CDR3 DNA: TGTGCCAGCAGTCCGACAGATCTTTACGAGCAGTACTTC
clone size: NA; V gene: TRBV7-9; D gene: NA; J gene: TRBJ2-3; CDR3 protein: CASSLEGRFEYF; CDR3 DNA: TGTGCCAGCAGCTTAGAGGGGCGGTTCGAGTATTTT
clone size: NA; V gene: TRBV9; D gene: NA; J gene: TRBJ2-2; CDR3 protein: CASSVGSAGGELFF; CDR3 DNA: TGTGCCAGCAGCGTAGGTAGCGCGGGCGGGGAGCTGTTTTTT
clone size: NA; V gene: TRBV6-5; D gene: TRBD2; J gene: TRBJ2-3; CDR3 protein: CASSWFGGGSTDTQYF; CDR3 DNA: TGTGCCAGCAGTTGGTTTGGGGGAGGGAGCACAGATACGCAGTATTTT
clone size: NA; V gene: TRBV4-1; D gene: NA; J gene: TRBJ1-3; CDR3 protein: CASSDQTGNSGNTIYF; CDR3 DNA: TGCGCCAGCAGCGACCAAACAGGAAACTCTGGAAACACCATATATTTT
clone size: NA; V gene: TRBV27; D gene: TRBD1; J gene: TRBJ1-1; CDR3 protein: CASSVWGQRDTEAFF; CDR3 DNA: TGTGCCAGCAGTGTGTGGGGACAGAGAGACACTGAAGCTTTCTTT
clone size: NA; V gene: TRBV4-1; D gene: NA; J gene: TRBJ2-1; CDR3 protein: CASSQATLYNEQFF; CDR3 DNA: TGCGCCAGCAGCCAAGCCACCCTTTACAATGAGCAGTTCTTC
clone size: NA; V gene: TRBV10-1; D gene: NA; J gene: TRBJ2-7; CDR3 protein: CASRVVPYEQYF; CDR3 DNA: TGCGCCAGCAGAGTAGTTCCCTACGAGCAGTACTTC
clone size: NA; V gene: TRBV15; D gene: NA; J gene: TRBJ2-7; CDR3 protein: CATSRGQASSYEQYF; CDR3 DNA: TGTGCCACCAGCAGAGGACAGGCAAGCTCCTACGAGCAGTACTTC
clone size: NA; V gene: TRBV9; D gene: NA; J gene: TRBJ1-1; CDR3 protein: CASSPGINTEAFF; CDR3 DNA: TGTGCCAGCAGTCCGGGGATTAACACTGAAGCTTTCTTT
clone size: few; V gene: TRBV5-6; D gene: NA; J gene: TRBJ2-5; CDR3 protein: CASSSTGRREETQYF; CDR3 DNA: TGTGCCAGCAGCTCGACAGGCCGGCGGGAAGAGACCCAGTACTTC
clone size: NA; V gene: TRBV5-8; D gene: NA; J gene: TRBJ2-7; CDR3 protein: CASSNLGGQGTYEQYF; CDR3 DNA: TGTGCCAGCAGCAACCTAGGGGGTCAGGGAACCTACGAGCAGTACTTC
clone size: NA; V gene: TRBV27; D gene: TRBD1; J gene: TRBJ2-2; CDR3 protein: CASSSSIGGLYNTGELFF; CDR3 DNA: TGTGCCAGCAGTTCCTCCATAGGGGGCTTGTATAACACCGGGGAGCTGTTTTTT
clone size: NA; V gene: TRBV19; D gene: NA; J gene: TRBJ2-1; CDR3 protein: CASSIRGGGEQFF; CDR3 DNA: TGTGCCAGTAGTATTCGGGGAGGGGGTGAGCAGTTCTTC